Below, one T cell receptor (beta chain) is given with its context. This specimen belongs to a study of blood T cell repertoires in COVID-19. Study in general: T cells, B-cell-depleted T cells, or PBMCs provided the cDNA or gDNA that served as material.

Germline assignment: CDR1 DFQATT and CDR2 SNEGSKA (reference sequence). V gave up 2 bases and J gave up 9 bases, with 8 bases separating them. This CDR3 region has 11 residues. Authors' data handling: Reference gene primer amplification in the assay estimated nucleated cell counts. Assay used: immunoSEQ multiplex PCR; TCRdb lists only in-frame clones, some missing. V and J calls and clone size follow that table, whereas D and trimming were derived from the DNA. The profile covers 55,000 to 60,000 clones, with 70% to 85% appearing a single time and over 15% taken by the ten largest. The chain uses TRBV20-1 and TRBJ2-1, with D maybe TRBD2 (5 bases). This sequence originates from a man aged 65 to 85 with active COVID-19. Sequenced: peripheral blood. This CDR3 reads CSARRGGEQFF. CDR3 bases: TGCAGTGCTAGACGAGGAGGTGAGCAGTTCTTC.